The sequence of this T cell receptor (beta chain) was determined in a study of regulatory T cells in long-lasting Graves disease. Overall study results and limits: Analysis covered peripheral blood alone, not thyroid tissue.

Germline loops: CDR1 MNHNS, CDR2 SASEGT. V lost 6 bases and J lost 4, with 21 bases in between. This CDR3 contains 16 residues. The time point is: newly diagnosed GD, antithyroid drugs for less than 3 months. PBMC RNA was the source of the TCR library. Researchers made TCR beta libraries by using iRepertoire HTBI primers and running Arm-PCR on CDR3 regions. TCRdb re-analysed the multiplex PCR reads in MiXCR, keeping a single row per CDR3 protein. The top ten hold about 25% of the sample, which has roughly 420,000 distinct CDR3 sequences, about a sixth seen once. This clonotype was detected ten times or more. Antigen unknown. Separately, the same data were catalogued under a study of T cells in Graves' hyperthyroidism and ophthalmopathy. That paper states: A set of HTBI primers served as the primers for a first-round RT-PCR of the TCR CDR3.

This specimen was peripheral blood mononuclear cells (PBMCs), taken at new diagnosis, from a patient treated with antithyroid drugs. The rearrangement uses TRBV6-1 and TRBJ1-1; weak D call: TRBD1 (5 bases). This clonotype was sampled from a woman aged 18 to 35 with Graves disease. In nucleotides, the CDR3 is TGTGCCAGCAGAAGAGACCTGGTGGGGGTTCGCACTGAAGCTTTCTTT. It encodes CASRRDLVGVRTEAFF.